Listed below are T cell receptor beta chains from one sample, sequenced in a study of T cells in localized non-small cell lung cancer. Assay: immunoSEQ multiplex PCR; the TCRdb copy retains only in-frame clones and omits some. The repertoire consists of 70,000 to 75,000 clones, with around 84% occurring once and the leading ten covering about 1.5%. Source: peripheral blood, taken before any cancer treatment. The receptors were sampled from a female donor of 60 years or more with stage I lung adenocarcinoma. Each CDR3 is given with its conserved first and last residue. Each record gives: J gene, clone size, V gene, D gene, CDR3 protein, CDR3 DNA. D genes are given only for firm matches. Size tells how often a clone was seen (once, few, many) or the class of an expanded clone, and some rows leave it out.

j_gene: TRBJ2-3; abundance: .; v_gene: TRBV4-2; d_gene: TRBD2; CDR3aa: CASSQAGLAGATDTQYF; CDR3nt: TGTGCCAGCAGCCAAGCGGGACTAGCGGGGGCCACAGATACGCAGTATTTT
j_gene: TRBJ2-3; abundance: few; v_gene: TRBV5-6; d_gene: TRBD2; CDR3aa: CASREGLAGYTDTQYF; CDR3nt: TGTGCCAGCAGGGAAGGACTAGCGGGATACACAGATACGCAGTATTTT
j_gene: TRBJ2-1; abundance: .; v_gene: TRBV29-1; d_gene: .; CDR3aa: CSVENYNYNEQFF; CDR3nt: TGCAGCGTTGAAAATTACAATTACAATGAGCAGTTCTTC
j_gene: TRBJ2-1; abundance: .; v_gene: TRBV27; d_gene: .; CDR3aa: CASRPYPLASEQFF; CDR3nt: TGTGCCAGCAGGCCATACCCCCTAGCGTCTGAGCAGTTCTTC
j_gene: TRBJ1-6; abundance: .; v_gene: TRBV19; d_gene: .; CDR3aa: CASSNAGNSPLHF; CDR3nt: TGTGCCAGTAGTAATGCGGGGAATTCACCCCTCCACTTT
j_gene: TRBJ1-1; abundance: .; v_gene: TRBV7-2; d_gene: .; CDR3aa: CASSLSSAMNTEAFF; CDR3nt: TGTGCCAGCAGCTTAAGTTCCGCTATGAACACTGAAGCTTTCTTT
j_gene: TRBJ1-3; abundance: .; v_gene: TRBV6-6; d_gene: .; CDR3aa: CASRLNSGNTIYF; CDR3nt: TGTGCCAGCAGACTAAACTCCGGGAACACCATATATTTT
j_gene: TRBJ2-2; abundance: once; v_gene: TRBV9; d_gene: TRBD1; CDR3aa: CASSVDQGALTGELFF; CDR3nt: TGTGCCAGCAGCGTAGATCAGGGGGCGCTCACCGGGGAGCTGTTTTTT
j_gene: TRBJ2-2; abundance: .; v_gene: TRBV19; d_gene: .; CDR3aa: CASSISSENTGELFF; CDR3nt: TGTGCCAGTAGTATCTCTAGCGAGAACACCGGGGAGCTGTTTTTT
j_gene: TRBJ1-2; abundance: .; v_gene: TRBV5-6; d_gene: .; CDR3aa: CASSIDSYGYTF; CDR3nt: TGTGCCAGCAGCATTGACAGCTATGGCTACACCTTC
j_gene: TRBJ2-1; abundance: .; v_gene: TRBV5-6; d_gene: .; CDR3aa: CASSLLGGKIYNEQFF; CDR3nt: TGTGCCAGCAGCTTGCTGGGCGGGAAAATCTACAATGAGCAGTTCTTC
j_gene: TRBJ1-3; abundance: .; v_gene: TRBV5-1; d_gene: .; CDR3aa: CASSSSGQGNTIYF; CDR3nt: TGCGCCAGCAGCTCCTCCGGACAGGGAAACACCATATATTTT
j_gene: TRBJ1-3; abundance: .; v_gene: TRBV10-1; d_gene: .; CDR3aa: CASSESGGAGNTIYF; CDR3nt: TGCGCCAGCAGTGAGTCCGGGGGAGCTGGAAACACCATATATTTT
j_gene: TRBJ2-3; abundance: .; v_gene: TRBV4-1; d_gene: .; CDR3aa: CASSPLSGRTDTQYF; CDR3nt: TGCGCCAGCAGCCCCCTTTCAGGGAGGACAGATACGCAGTATTTT
j_gene: TRBJ2-2; abundance: .; v_gene: TRBV5-5; d_gene: .; CDR3aa: CASSPRVAGELFF; CDR3nt: TGTGCCAGCAGCCCCCGGGTGGCCGGGGAGCTGTTTTTT
j_gene: TRBJ1-1; abundance: .; v_gene: TRBV6-6; d_gene: TRBD1; CDR3aa: CASNGQGVVGTEAFF; CDR3nt: TGTGCCAGCAACGGACAGGGGGTCGTGGGGACTGAAGCTTTCTTT
j_gene: TRBJ1-1; abundance: .; v_gene: TRBV6-1; d_gene: .; CDR3aa: CASSAGGGRNTEAFF; CDR3nt: TGTGCCAGCAGTGCCGGGGGGGGGCGTAACACTGAAGCTTTCTTT
j_gene: TRBJ2-3; abundance: .; v_gene: TRBV5-6; d_gene: .; CDR3aa: CASSLIMQSGADTQYF; CDR3nt: TGTGCCAGCAGCTTAATAATGCAATCAGGGGCAGATACGCAGTATTTT
j_gene: TRBJ2-7; abundance: .; v_gene: TRBV11-2; d_gene: .; CDR3aa: CASSLDTPGLSEQYF; CDR3nt: TGTGCCAGCAGCTTAGATACCCCAGGGTTGTCCGAGCAGTACTTC
j_gene: TRBJ1-2; abundance: .; v_gene: TRBV28; d_gene: .; CDR3aa: CASSLHRYGYTF; CDR3nt: TGTGCCAGCAGTTTGCACAGATATGGCTACACCTTC
j_gene: TRBJ2-2; abundance: .; v_gene: TRBV7-8; d_gene: TRBD1; CDR3aa: CASSSQGFKNTGELFF; CDR3nt: TGTGCCAGCAGCTCACAGGGGTTCAAGAACACCGGGGAGCTGTTTTTT
j_gene: TRBJ2-7; abundance: .; v_gene: TRBV5-1; d_gene: .; CDR3aa: CASSLEPGRYPYEQYF; CDR3nt: TGCGCCAGCAGCTTGGAGCCAGGACGGTATCCCTACGAGCAGTACTTC
j_gene: TRBJ1-2; abundance: .; v_gene: TRBV5-1; d_gene: .; CDR3aa: CASSFGAGGNYGYTF; CDR3nt: TGCGCCAGCAGCTTTGGTGCCGGGGGCAACTATGGCTACACCTTC
j_gene: TRBJ2-7; abundance: .; v_gene: TRBV19; d_gene: TRBD1; CDR3aa: CASSNDLGTGANEQYF; CDR3nt: TGTGCCAGTAGTAATGACCTTGGGACAGGGGCTAACGAGCAGTACTTC
j_gene: TRBJ1-1; abundance: .; v_gene: TRBV5-1; d_gene: TRBD1; CDR3aa: CASSLGQGGTEAFF; CDR3nt: TGCGCCAGCAGCTTGGGGCAGGGGGGCACTGAAGCTTTCTTT
j_gene: TRBJ1-4; abundance: .; v_gene: TRBV4-1; d_gene: TRBD1; CDR3aa: CASSQEAGGHEKLFF; CDR3nt: TGCGCCAGCAGCCAAGAAGCAGGGGGGCATGAAAAACTGTTTTTT
j_gene: TRBJ2-2; abundance: .; v_gene: TRBV5-1; d_gene: TRBD1; CDR3aa: CASSKDRANTGELFF; CDR3nt: TGCGCCAGCAGCAAGGACAGGGCGAACACCGGGGAGCTGTTTTTT
j_gene: TRBJ1-2; abundance: .; v_gene: TRBV6-1; d_gene: .; CDR3aa: CASSEAPGGYTF; CDR3nt: TGTGCCAGCAGTGAAGCCCCAGGCGGCTACACCTTC
j_gene: TRBJ2-3; abundance: .; v_gene: TRBV10-3; d_gene: TRBD2; CDR3aa: CATRLAGGRAQYF; CDR3nt: TGTGCCACGCGACTAGCGGGGGGGCGCGCGCAGTATTTT
j_gene: TRBJ1-2; abundance: .; v_gene: TRBV11-3; d_gene: TRBD1; CDR3aa: CASSAGGVYGYTF; CDR3nt: TGTGCCAGCAGCGCAGGGGGCGTCTATGGCTACACCTTC
j_gene: TRBJ1-4; abundance: .; v_gene: TRBV2; d_gene: .; CDR3aa: CASSDRTGPNEKLFF; CDR3nt: TGTGCCAGCAGTGATCGAACAGGACCCAATGAAAAACTGTTTTTT
j_gene: TRBJ2-6; abundance: .; v_gene: TRBV27; d_gene: TRBD1; CDR3aa: CASSSGQGIAGANVLTF; CDR3nt: TGTGCCAGCAGTTCCGGACAGGGGATCGCCGGGGCCAACGTCCTGACTTTC
j_gene: TRBJ1-2; abundance: .; v_gene: TRBV7-9; d_gene: .; CDR3aa: CASSPGSYGYTF; CDR3nt: TGTGCCAGCAGTCCGGGCTCGTATGGCTACACCTTC